This TCR beta chain originates from a study of spatial heterogeneity in lung cancer. Study-wide context: In raw reads, more than 9.5 appearances on average were recorded for each unique TCR and UMI combination.

Time point defined: sample taken at primary tumor resection. The donor group consisted of some 70 patients who had untreated, early-stage non-small cell lung cancer. Between the trimmed V and J ends, which lost 3 bases and 2 bases, there was a span of 8 bases. Germline CDR1 SGHRS, CDR2 YFSETQ. This CDR3 contains 13 residues. There are many counts of this clonotype. Its specificity is unknown. This beta chain was picked up by a library intended for alpha chains and is off target, so its count carries little meaning. Study-wide points: Mutation counts in tumors were tracked by counts of expanded intratumoral alpha and beta TCRs.

Every molecule of TCR cDNA had its own unique molecular identifier. MiXCR, run by TCRdb on the 5' RACE reads, gives a single entry per CDR3 protein. The sample includes 18,000 or so distinct CDR3 sequences, 5% to 6% seen only once; the top ten take about 9.3%. Specimen: lung tumor tissue, collected at surgery. V gene TRBV5-1 combines with J gene TRBJ2-5; weak D call: TRBD2 (5 bases). The TCR originated in a female donor with early-stage non-small cell lung cancer. The CDR3 DNA reads as TGCGCCAGCAGCTCGCCGGGACAAGAGACCCAGTACTTC. Translation gives CASSSPGQETQYF.